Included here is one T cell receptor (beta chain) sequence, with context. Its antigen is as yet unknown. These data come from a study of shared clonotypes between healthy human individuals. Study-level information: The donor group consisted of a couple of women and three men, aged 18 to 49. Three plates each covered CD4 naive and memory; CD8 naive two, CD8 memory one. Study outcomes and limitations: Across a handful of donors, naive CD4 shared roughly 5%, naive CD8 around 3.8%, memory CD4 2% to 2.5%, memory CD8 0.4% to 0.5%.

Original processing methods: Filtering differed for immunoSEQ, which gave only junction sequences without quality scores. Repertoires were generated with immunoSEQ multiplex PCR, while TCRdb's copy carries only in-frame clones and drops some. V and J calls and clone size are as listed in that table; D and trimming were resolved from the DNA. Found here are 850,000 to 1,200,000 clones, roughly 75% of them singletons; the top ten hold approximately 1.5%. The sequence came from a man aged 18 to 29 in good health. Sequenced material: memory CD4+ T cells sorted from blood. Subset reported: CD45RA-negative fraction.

The chain's CDR3 is CASSPPDSRETQYF. Written as DNA, the CDR3 is TGTGCCAGCTCACCACCGGACAGCCGAGAGACCCAGTACTTC. This chain uses TRBV18 with TRBJ2-5; possible D gene TRBD1, 6 bases. CDR1 KGHSH and CDR2 LQKENI come from the germline V gene. This CDR3 comprises 14 residues. Trimming took off 0 bases at V and 4 bases at J, with 9 bases between the two ends. Full variable domain (rest looked up from reference TRBV18 and TRBJ2-5): NAGVMQNPRHLVRRRGQEARLRCSPMKGHSHVYWYRQLPEEGLKFMVYLQKENIIDESGMPKERFSAEFPKEGPSILRIQQVVRGDSAAYFCASSPPDSRETQYFGPGTRLLVL.